Below, 20 T cell receptor beta chains from the same sample are listed, as sequenced in a study of blood T cell repertoires in COVID-19. Assay used: immunoSEQ multiplex PCR; TCRdb lists only in-frame clones, some missing. The sample consists of around 200,000 clones, approximately 90% of them appearing once. Sequencing was performed on peripheral blood. The origin of the receptors is an elderly man with acute or convalescent COVID-19.

The chain is built from TRBV6-6 and TRBJ1-5; D is unresolved. The V end was cut by 6 bases, the J end by 1 base, with 10 bases between. The CDR3 contains 14 residues. Germline V gives CDR1 MNHNY, CDR2 SVGAGI (reference sequence). CDR3 sequence (DNA): TGTGCCAGCAGCCGACGGGTGAGCAATCAGCCCCAGCATTTT. Translation gives CASSRRVSNQPQHF.

The chain has TRBV7-9 and TRBJ2-3; D remains unclear. Germline loops: CDR1 SEHNR, CDR2 FQNEAQ (reference sequence). V lost 1 base, J lost 8 bases, and 7 bases lay in between. This CDR3 spans 12 amino acids. The CDR3 sequence: CASSLVSVTQYF. CDR3 DNA: TGTGCCAGCAGCTTAGTCTCGGTTACGCAGTATTTT.

This clone was recorded only once. The chain combines TRBV4-2 with TRBJ2-3; 7 positions agree with TRBD1. The germline V gene has CDR1 LGHNA and CDR2 YNFKEQ. V lost 1 base and J lost 4; bases outside the gene matches: 8. This CDR3 comprises 16 residues. The CDR3 DNA is TGTGCCAGCAGCCAAGCTGGTAGCAGGGGGTCAGATACGCAGTATTTT. Protein: CASSQAGSRGSDTQYF.

As DNA, the CDR3 is TGTGCCAGCACCTCGGGACAGTACTATGGCTACACCTTC. Translating gives CASTSGQYYGYTF. The chain combines TRBV28 with TRBJ1-2; 7 bases are a match to TRBD1. The junction had 5 bases not matched to a gene; V was cut back by 7 bases and J by 3 bases. This CDR3 contains 13 residues. The germline V gene encodes CDR1 MDHEN and CDR2 SYDVKM.

V usage is TRBV27 and J usage is TRBJ2-1; TRBD2 might be the D (6 bases). Trimming pared 6 bases from V and 7 bases from J, leaving 22 bases between. CDR3 length: 16 amino acids. The V gene's germline CDR1 is MNHEY and CDR2 SMNVEV (reference sequence). The CDR3 region has the DNA TGTGCCAGCAGCCGTCCCCCTAGCGACCCCAGAAATGAGCAGTTCTTC. Amino acids: CASSRPPSDPRNEQFF.

The chain joins TRBV29-1 to TRBJ1-4; 9 positions match TRBD1. This CDR3 is 14 amino acids long. CDR1 is SQVTM and CDR2 is ANQGSEA in the germline V gene. Trimming cost V 5 bases and J 2 bases; bases outside gene matches: 3. This CDR3 reads CSVTTGGTNEKLFF. The CDR3, as DNA: TGCAGCGTTACGACAGGGGGTACTAATGAAAAACTGTTTTTT.

The chain recombines TRBV18 with TRBJ2-3; D unresolved. Per the germline V gene, CDR1 is KGHSH and CDR2 is LQKENI. Trimming left V 4 bases short and J 1 base short, with 9 bases between. This CDR3 is 14 amino acids long. The CDR3, as DNA: TGTGCCAGCTCACTATCTAGTCGCACAGATACGCAGTATTTT. Translating it yields CASSLSSRTDTQYF. Using reference TRBV18 and TRBJ2-3 for the parts outside the CDR3, the full variable domain is NAGVMQNPRHLVRRRGQEARLRCSPMKGHSHVYWYRQLPEEGLKFMVYLQKENIIDESGMPKERFSAEFPKEGPSILRIQQVVRGDSAAYFCASSLSSRTDTQYFGPGTRLTVL.

The V and J genes are TRBV5-1 and TRBJ2-3; 7 bases agree with TRBD2. J lost 2 bases, V lost 0 bases, and 6 bases had no gene match. This CDR3 has 16 residues. Germline V gene sequence: CDR1 SGHRS, CDR2 YFSETQ. CDR3 residues: CASSLGGAGYTDTQYF. As DNA, the CDR3 is TGCGCCAGCAGCTTGGGTGGAGCGGGATACACAGATACGCAGTATTTT.

The V gene is TRBV4-2, the J gene TRBJ1-4; no clear D. The CDR3 length is 13 residues. Trimming left V 3 bases short and J 7 bases short, with 9 bases between. Per the germline V gene, CDR1 is LGHNA and CDR2 is YNFKEQ. The CDR3 loop is CASSQRAREKLFF. CDR3 nucleotide sequence: TGTGCCAGCAGCCAGAGGGCGCGTGAAAAACTGTTTTTT.

The V call is TRBV6-5, the J call TRBJ1-2, with 9 bases identical to TRBD1. There are 14 residues in the CDR3. Germline CDR1 is MNHEY and CDR2 is SVGAGI. The V gene end was trimmed by 6 bases and the J gene end by 7 bases; junction bases not matched to a gene: 9. The DNA of the CDR3 is TGTGCCAGCAGGTGGGGACAGGGCGACCCTGGCTACACCTTC. Translated: CASRWGQGDPGYTF.

The chain carries TRBV6-1 and TRBJ2-3, with 7 bases that match TRBD2. The V gene end was trimmed by 3 bases and the J gene end by 8 bases; junction bases not matched to a gene: 2. Looked up from germline, CDR1 is MNHNS and CDR2 is SASEGT. The CDR3 sequence is 12 residues long. CDR3 sequence reads: CASSEGGTTQYF. CDR3 in DNA: TGTGCCAGCAGTGAGGGAGGGACTACGCAGTATTTT.

This chain uses TRBV5-1 with TRBJ2-1; D is unclear. Trimming shortened V by 3 bases and J by 4 bases, and 8 bases separated the two germline ends. In germline, CDR1 is SGHRS, CDR2 YFSETQ. This CDR3 has 13 residues. CDR3 DNA: TGCGCCAGCAGCTACAGACAATACAATGAGCAGTTCTTC. Its translation: CASSYRQYNEQFF. Combining the CDR3 with reference TRBV5-1 and TRBJ2-1 gives the whole variable domain KAGVTQTPRYLIKTRGQQVTLSCSPISGHRSVSWYQQTPGQGLQFLFEYFSETQRNKGNFPGRFSGRQFSNSRSEMNVSTLELGDSALYLCASSYRQYNEQFFGPGTRLTVL.

This clone was seen only once. This sequence joins TRBV29-1 and TRBJ1-2; 9 bases align to TRBD1. Trimming took 8 bases from V and 7 from J; bases not matched to a gene: 11. CDR3 length equals 13 residues. Germline CDR1 reads SQVTM; CDR2 reads ANQGSEA. The CDR3 region has the DNA TGCAGCACCGACCGACAGGGGGAGGGTGGCTACACCTTC. Translated, it gives CSTDRQGEGGYTF.

The V gene is TRBV7-2, the J gene TRBJ2-1; TRBD2 agrees at 9 bases. Germline V gene data show CDR1 as SGHTA and CDR2 as FQGNSA. The CDR3 has 18 residues. V lost 0 bases and J lost 2; bases outside the gene matches: 8. CDR3 amino acids: CASSLAPLSGSAYNEQFF. In DNA form, the CDR3 reads TGTGCCAGCAGCTTAGCTCCACTTAGCGGGAGTGCCTACAATGAGCAGTTCTTC.

The rearrangement uses TRBV11-2 and TRBJ2-3; tentatively, D is TRBD2 (5 bases). This CDR3 spans 15 amino acids. Germline loops: CDR1 SGHAT, CDR2 FQNNGV. V lost 1 base and J 0 bases, leaving 8 bases between the germline ends. The CDR3 coding sequence is TGTGCCAGCAGCTTAGGCAGCGGTAGCACAGATACGCAGTATTTT. Translated, it gives CASSLGSGSTDTQYF.

J is TRBJ2-6 and V is TRBV7-2, with D hard to call. This CDR3 has 15 amino acids. Per the germline V gene, CDR1 is SGHTA and CDR2 is FQGNSA. The V and J ends lost 5 bases and 4 bases respectively, with 12 bases between them. The CDR3 DNA reads as TGTGCCAGCAGCGCTAGGCCGTGGGGGGCCAACGTCCTGACTTTC. It translates to CASSARPWGANVLTF.

V usage is TRBV19 and J usage is TRBJ2-5; TRBD1 aligns across 10 bases. The CDR3 length is 14 residues. Germline assignment: CDR1 LNHDA and CDR2 SQIVND (reference sequence). With 3 bases clipped from V and 4 bases from J, the junction kept 2 bases outside the gene matches. The CDR3 region is CASSIGQGVETQYF. Here the CDR3 DNA reads TGTGCCAGTAGTATCGGACAGGGGGTAGAGACCCAGTACTTC.

A few counts support this clone. V gene TRBV7-2 combines with J gene TRBJ2-1; TRBD2 aligns across 12 bases. V lost 1 base to trimming and J lost 7 bases; unmatched junction nucleotides: 2. This CDR3 contains 15 residues. CDR1 is SGHTA, CDR2 FQGNSA, per germline. The CDR3: CASSLGLAGENEQFF. The CDR3 coding sequence is TGTGCCAGCAGCTTAGGACTAGCGGGAGAGAATGAGCAGTTCTTC.

V usage is TRBV7-2 and J usage is TRBJ2-4; D is undetermined. This CDR3 spans 16 amino acids. Germline CDR1 is SGHTA and CDR2 is FQGNSA. Trimming took 0 bases from V and 0 from J, leaving 9 bases between them. CDR3 residues: CASSLAWSIAKNIQYF. DNA of the CDR3: TGTGCCAGCAGCTTAGCGTGGAGCATAGCCAAAAACATTCAGTACTTC.

The J gene is TRBJ1-4, the V gene TRBV19; no firm D call. This CDR3 has 13 amino acids. Germline CDR1 is LNHDA and CDR2 is SQIVND (reference sequence). V lost 5 bases to trimming and J lost 10 bases, with 14 bases between them. The CDR3 sequence: CASSLLEGVKLFF. The DNA of the CDR3 is TGTGCCAGTAGTCTTCTGGAGGGTGTAAAACTGTTTTTT.